This TCR beta chain is drawn from a study of T cell responses to AZD1222 COVID-19 vaccine. Libraries were prepared by immunoSEQ multiplex PCR; TCRdb keeps only in-frame clonotypes and omits some of them. The table shows almost 35,000 clones, with approximately 91% occurring only once. Broader study findings: Repertoire sampling occurred only after the peak T cell response. Females outnumbered males among donors, who were mostly white British; clonal diversity was possibly underestimated.

V was cut by 0 bases and J by 7 bases, with 13 bases left in between. The CDR3 is 15 amino acids. CDR1 is LGHNA, CDR2 YSLEER, per germline. In its sample, this clone was seen a few times. The antigen is unknown. This clonotype originated in an adult in good health. V usage is TRBV4-3 and J usage is TRBJ2-1; tentative D call: TRBD2 (5 bases). Here the sequenced sample was peripheral blood, taken on day 0 of AZD1222 vaccination. The CDR3 nucleotides read TGCGCCAGCAGCCAAGATGGACTCCCGTTGAATGAGCAGTTCTTC. Its protein is CASSQDGLPLNEQFF.